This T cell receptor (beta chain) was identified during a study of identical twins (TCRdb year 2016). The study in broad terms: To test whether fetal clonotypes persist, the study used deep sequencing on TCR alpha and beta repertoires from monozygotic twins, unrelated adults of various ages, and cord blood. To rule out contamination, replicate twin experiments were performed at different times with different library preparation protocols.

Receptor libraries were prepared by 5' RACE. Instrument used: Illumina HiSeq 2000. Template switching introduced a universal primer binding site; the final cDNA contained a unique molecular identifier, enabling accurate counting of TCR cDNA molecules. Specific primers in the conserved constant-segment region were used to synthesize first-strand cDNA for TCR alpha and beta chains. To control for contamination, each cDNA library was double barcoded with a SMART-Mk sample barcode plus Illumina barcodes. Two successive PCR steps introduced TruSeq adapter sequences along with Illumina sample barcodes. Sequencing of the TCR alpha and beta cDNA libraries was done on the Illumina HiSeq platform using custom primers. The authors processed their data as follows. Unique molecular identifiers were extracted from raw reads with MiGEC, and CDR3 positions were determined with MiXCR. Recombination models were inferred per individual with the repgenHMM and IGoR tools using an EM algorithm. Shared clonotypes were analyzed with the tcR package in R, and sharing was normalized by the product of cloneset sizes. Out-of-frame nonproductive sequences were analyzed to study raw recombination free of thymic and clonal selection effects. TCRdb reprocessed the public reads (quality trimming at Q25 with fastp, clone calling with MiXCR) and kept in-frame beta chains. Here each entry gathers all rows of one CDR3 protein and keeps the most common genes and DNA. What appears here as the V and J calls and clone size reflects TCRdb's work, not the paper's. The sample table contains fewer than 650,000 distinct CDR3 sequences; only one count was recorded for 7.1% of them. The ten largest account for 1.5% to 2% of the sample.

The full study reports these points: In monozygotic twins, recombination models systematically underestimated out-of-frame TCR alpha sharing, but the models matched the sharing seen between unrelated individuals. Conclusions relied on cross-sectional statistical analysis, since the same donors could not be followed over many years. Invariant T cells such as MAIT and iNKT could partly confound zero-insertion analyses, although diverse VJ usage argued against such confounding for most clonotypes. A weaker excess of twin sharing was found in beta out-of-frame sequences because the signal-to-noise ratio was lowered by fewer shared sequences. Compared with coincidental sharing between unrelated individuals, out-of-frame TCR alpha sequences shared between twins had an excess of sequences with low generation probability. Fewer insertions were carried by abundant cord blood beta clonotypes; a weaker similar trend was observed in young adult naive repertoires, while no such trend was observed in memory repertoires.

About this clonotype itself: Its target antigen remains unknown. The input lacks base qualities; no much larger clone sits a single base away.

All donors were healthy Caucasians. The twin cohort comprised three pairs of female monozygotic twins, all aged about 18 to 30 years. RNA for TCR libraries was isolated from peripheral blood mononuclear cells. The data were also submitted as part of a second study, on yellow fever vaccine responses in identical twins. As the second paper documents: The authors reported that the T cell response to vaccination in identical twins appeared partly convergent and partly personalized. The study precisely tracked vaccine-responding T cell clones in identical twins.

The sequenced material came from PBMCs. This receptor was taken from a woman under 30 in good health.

The CDR3 loop reads CASSRQAGSLNEQFF. The sequenced DNA: TGTGCCAGCAGCCGTCAAGCGGGGTCCCTCAATGAGCAGTTCTTC. The V and J genes are TRBV5-4 and TRBJ2-1, with 7 bases matching TRBD2. Per the germline V gene (reference sequence), SGHNT is the CDR1 and YYREEE is the CDR2. For this chain, trimming is 4 bases at the V end and 6 bases at the J end, and the number of junction bases without a gene match is 10. From cysteine to phenylalanine, the CDR3 is 15 amino acids long. Only the CDR3 part of the read is kept: 45 bases, read in frame from the first base.